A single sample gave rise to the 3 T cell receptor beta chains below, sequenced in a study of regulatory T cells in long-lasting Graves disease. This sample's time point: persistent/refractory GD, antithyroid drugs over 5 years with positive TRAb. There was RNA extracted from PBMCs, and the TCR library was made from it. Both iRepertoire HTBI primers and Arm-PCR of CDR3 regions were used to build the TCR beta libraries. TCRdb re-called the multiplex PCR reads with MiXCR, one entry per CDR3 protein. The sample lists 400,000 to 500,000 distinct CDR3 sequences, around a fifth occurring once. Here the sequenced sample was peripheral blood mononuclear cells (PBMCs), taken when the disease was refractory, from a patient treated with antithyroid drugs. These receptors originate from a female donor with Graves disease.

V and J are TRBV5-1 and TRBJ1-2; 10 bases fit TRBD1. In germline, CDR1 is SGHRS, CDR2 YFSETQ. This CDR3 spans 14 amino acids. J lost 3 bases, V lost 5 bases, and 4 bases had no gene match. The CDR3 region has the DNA TGCGCCAGCAGACCCGGGACAGGGGACTATGGCTACACCTTC. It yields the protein CASRPGTGDYGYTF.

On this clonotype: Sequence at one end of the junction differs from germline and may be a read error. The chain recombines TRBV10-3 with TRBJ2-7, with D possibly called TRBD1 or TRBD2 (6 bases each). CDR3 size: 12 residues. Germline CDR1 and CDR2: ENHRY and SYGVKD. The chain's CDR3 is CAISPATGASVF. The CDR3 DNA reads TGTGCCATCAGCCCCGCCACGGGGGCCTCCGTATTC.

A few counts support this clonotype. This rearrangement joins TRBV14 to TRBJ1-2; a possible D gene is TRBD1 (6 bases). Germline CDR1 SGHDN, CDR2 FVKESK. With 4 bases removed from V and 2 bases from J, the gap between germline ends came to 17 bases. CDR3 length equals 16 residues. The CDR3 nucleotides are TGTGCCAGCAGCCCTTGGGGGGCTCGAACGAACTATGGCTACACCTTC. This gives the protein CASSPWGARTNYGYTF.